This TCR beta chain was obtained from a study of cytomegalovirus exposure and HLA in healthy donors (dated by TCRdb to the late 2010s). Turning to the overall study: An earlier analysis of approximately 640 of the donors reported about 250 Gb of sequence data and about 100 million unique TCR beta sequences from 150 million to 200 million T cells. Around 320 gigabases of sequencing data and tens of millions of unique TCR sequences were included in an early release covering several hundred HLA-typed donors. Among the approximately 430 genotyped donors, approximately 76% belonged to the genetic ancestry cluster associated with self-reported Caucasian donors. The study aimed to test whether cataloging public T cell receptors could reveal signatures of past pathogen exposure. Using immunosequencing, the study profiled T cell repertoires from 550 to 750 subjects and related those repertoires to cytomegalovirus serostatus. Besides the first cohort of approximately 670 subjects, a separate validation cohort made up of some 110 different subjects was used. To predict cytomegalovirus infection status, the study brought together high-throughput TCR immunosequencing, statistical association of individual TCRs with disease status, and machine learning. To study patterns of TCR occurrence, a later analysis re-analyzed previously published TCR beta repertoires from 550 to 800 donors and added high-resolution HLA genotyping. Rather than drawing on any new phenotypic data, the later analysis identified candidate immune exposures from TCR beta sequences and the way those sequences occurred across donors. An earlier analysis of several hundred of the donors applied high-throughput TCR beta sequencing to assess whether each TCR beta V gene segment acted as functional or pseudogenic. Donor age, sex, ethnicity and CMV serostatus were compiled together with the repertoire data. In a later genetic analysis, genome-wide SNP genotypes for about three fifths of the 666 donors were used, and that subset was treated as a discovery cohort. All discovery cohort repertoires had been generated using a single sequencing platform. HLA typing included class I and class II loci at four-digit resolution. Typing coverage differed by locus: A, B, C, DRB1 and DQB1 were typed in about 620-630 donors, DQA1 in 522, DPA1 in some 610, and DPB1 in roughly 450. Several DR-DQ haplotypes were handled as single units for association and clustering because linkage in the cohort was strong. On average, around 200,000 unique TCR beta nucleotide sequences were sequenced per donor among a few hundred genotyped donors of the cohort, with 15% to 20% of those sequences being non-productive. Broad study findings and their caveats: The authors suggested that the approach could potentially be generalized to other disease states and immunological phenotypes. Several of the top co-occurrence clusters appeared to be linked to parvovirus B19, influenza, CMV and Epstein-Barr virus, according to a later analysis. In an earlier analysis of approximately 590 of the donors, most TCR beta V segments appeared in productive rearrangements about 87% or about 30% of the time, broadly matching IMGT annotations. The cohort was sequenced for TCR beta chains only, and without alpha or paired-chain data the features that could be detected were limited. V-gene and J-gene trimming of TCR beta chains was associated with a missense DCLRE1C variant in a later genetic analysis, and the association was replicated in an independent cohort. When HLA alleles, especially DR and DQ, strongly co-occurred, TCR associations were difficult to assign to individual alleles. A further reported finding was that TCR beta sequences accurately predicted the HLA-A and HLA-B alleles for most subjects in the first cohort. A later analysis associated about 17,000 TCR beta sequences with specific HLA alleles at a false discovery rate of 0.05. In a later genetic analysis, fewer N-insertions in productive TCRs were reported among donors in an Asian-associated ancestry cluster than the approximately 670-donor mean. Because some donors lacked HLA typing at each locus, the association tests relied only on the typed subset. A cluster of highly shared sequence variants was judged likely to be a technical artifact of the sequencing pipeline. The study listed 150 to 200 TCR beta chains as associated with cytomegalovirus. While some public TCRs were present in many individuals, most TCR sequences turned up only very rarely across donors. In a later analysis, HLA-associated TCR beta chains showed more clonal expansion and lower generation probabilities than non-associated chains that were equally common. Roughly uniform sequencing depth across donors was assumed in presence/absence analyses, although this assumption may not hold. The classifier was reported to diagnose cytomegalovirus status with high specificity and sensitivity in both the original cohort and the validation cohort. In vitro tests confirmed that three of the cytomegalovirus-associated TCR beta chains recognize cytomegalovirus antigens. Correlated functional status among segregating V segments might reflect linkage disequilibrium, but an unknown experimental factor could not be ruled out. In a later analysis, most CMV-associated TCR beta chains were found to appear HLA-restricted, with HLA associations seemingly driven largely by CMV exposure. Immune exposure information for the cohort was limited to CMV serostatus. A later analysis found that TCR association rates varied across HLA loci, with DRB1 alleles showing the most associated TCRs and HLA-C alleles the fewest. Some IMGT-functional V segments, including TRBV6-2 and TRBV6-3, could not be told apart with the 87-base-pair reads, so those segments were excluded. Because counts were too low, seventeen rarely observed V segments, including chromosome 9 orphons, were left out of the earlier analysis of several hundred of the donors.

A note on this clone: Its antigen remains unidentified. Within one base of it there is no much larger clone, and no base qualities were kept.

CDR1 and CDR2 (MGHRA, YSYEKL) derive from the germline V gene. Inclusive of the bounding cysteine and phenylalanine, the CDR3 is 16 residues long. Left in the record is the CDR3 DNA by itself, 48 bases read in frame from the first base. V is reduced by 5 bases and J by 0 bases, leaving a spacing of 16 bases between them. The cohort consisted of 670 or so healthy bone marrow donors. Cohort members were all nominally healthy when sampled, although unrecorded immune exposures were likely present. The donor tested CMV seropositive, placing the donor among the 250 to 350 seropositive members of the cohort. A peripheral blood sample was collected from each donor, and TCR beta sequencing was performed on peripheral blood mononuclear cells. The Qiagen DNeasy Blood Extraction Kit was used to extract genomic DNA from the blood cell samples. The protocol used for the library was the immunoSEQ multiplex PCR assay. A mixture of 60 forward primers for TCR Vbeta segments and 13 reverse primers for TCR Jbeta segments was used in the multiplex PCR. A multiplex PCR assay on genomic DNA amplified the CDR3 region of rearranged TCR beta genes. On the Illumina HiSeq System, the amplified TCR beta libraries were sequenced as 87-base-pair reads. As for how the authors treated the data: Across the 500 to 700 repertoires, a later analysis counted roughly 84 million unique TCR beta chains, 9.5 million to 12 million of which were shared by at least two donors. A nearest-neighbor algorithm error-corrected the raw reads and collapsed the reads into unique sequences, merging closely related sequences to remove PCR and sequencing errors. Alignment of CDR3 sequences to IMGT reference sequences was used to assign V, D and J gene segments. For a sequence to be retained, a match of at least six nucleotides to both a V gene segment and a J gene segment was required. Rearrangements were classified as productive when the CDR3 lacked stop codons and remained in frame with V and J, and all other rearrangements were classified as non-productive. CDR3 was defined according to IMGT convention as the region running from the second conserved V-encoded cysteine to the conserved J-encoded phenylalanine. The earlier analysis of some 550 of the donors excluded any sequence lacking an unambiguous match to a single V gene segment. An earlier analysis of 500 to 700 of the donors classified V segments as functional when productive rearrangements were above 56.7% and as segregating when the standard deviation between donors was above 5%. A statistical classification framework was developed to diagnose cytomegalovirus status using the catalog of TCR beta chain sequences. A later analysis assigned V and J genes by comparing TCR nucleotide sequences with IMGT/GENE-DB human TR gene sequences. A later analysis assigned CDR3 sequences and most-parsimonious VDJ recombination scenarios with the TCRdist pipeline. In a later analysis, each TCR beta chain was defined by its CDR3 amino acid sequence together with its V-gene family, and reads without a unique V-gene family were excluded. To address suspected cross-contamination and a sequencing artifact, a later analysis removed a few hundred highly shared, low-generation-probability nucleotide sequences. For each public chain, a later analysis derived a clonal expansion index from normalized ranks of inferred template counts within each repertoire. In a later analysis, generation probabilities were computed with a VDJ recombination model fitted to out-of-frame rearrangements, and the resulting probabilities were checked against IGoR. In a later analysis, hypergeometric tests were used to score TCR-TCR, TCR-HLA and TCR-CMV co-occurrence, with a repertoire-size bias correction applied to TCR pairs. A later analysis estimated false discovery rates by permuting HLA or CMV assignments 20 times. A later analysis grouped co-occurring TCRs with DBSCAN, adding TCRdist sequence similarity when clustering within HLA-allele-positive subsets. Repertoires with fewer than 30,000 or more than 120,000 public chains, plus five repertoires with anomalous nucleotide sharing, were excluded from co-occurrence clustering. TCRdb obtained this table from immuneACCESS and retained in-frame rearrangements with V and J assigned. These tables miss some clones; where compared with another copy, unresolved V genes account for less than half of the shortfall, and the remainder is unexplained. For V, J and clone size, that table is used; D and trimming come from the DNA. The sample table lists fewer than 90,000 clones, approximately 78% of them with a count of one. The ten largest clonotypes hold around 2.7% of the sample.

The sequence derives from a male donor in good health and CMV-seropositive. The receptor chain draws on TRBV4-1 and TRBJ1-1, and the D gene may be TRBD1, 6 bases matching. The sequenced sample consisted of PBMCs. CDR3 region: CASSERKGGMNTEAFF. The DNA sequence reads TGCGCCAGCAGCGAAAGGAAGGGGGGGATGAACACTGAAGCTTTCTTT.